The T cell receptor beta chain described here comes from a study of T cells in Graves' hyperthyroidism and ophthalmopathy. Amplification targeted TCR beta CDR3 regions from RNA transcripts. The primer set for the first-round RT-PCR of the TCR CDR3 was HTBI. TCRdb reprocessed the multiplex PCR reads via MiXCR and lists one record per CDR3 protein. The table shows around 300,000 distinct CDR3 sequences, with about an eighth occurring only once. Researchers barred patients who had uncontrolled infection, other autoimmune disease, pregnancy or lactation. PBMCs were derived from 10 ml fresh peripheral blood. The table lists this clonotype with a few counts. What it binds is not known. Germline lookup yields CDR1 LNHDA and CDR2 SQIVND (reference sequence). The V end lost 3 bases, the J end lost 8 bases, and 11 bases lay between the germline ends. CDR3 size: 13 residues. Broader study findings: Among thyroid clonotypes expanded above 0.001, most also appeared in blood. Ophthalmopathy cases were set apart from stable hyperthyroidism by a 13 V-J model.

Material for sequencing was blood. The sequence came from a woman aged 25 to 45 with Graves' hyperthyroidism that later progressed to Graves' ophthalmopathy. This chain uses TRBV19 with TRBJ2-1; no firm D call. CDR3 sequence (DNA): TGTGCCAGTAGTATTGAAGGTTTCGATGAGCAGTTCTTC. Translation: CASSIEGFDEQFF.